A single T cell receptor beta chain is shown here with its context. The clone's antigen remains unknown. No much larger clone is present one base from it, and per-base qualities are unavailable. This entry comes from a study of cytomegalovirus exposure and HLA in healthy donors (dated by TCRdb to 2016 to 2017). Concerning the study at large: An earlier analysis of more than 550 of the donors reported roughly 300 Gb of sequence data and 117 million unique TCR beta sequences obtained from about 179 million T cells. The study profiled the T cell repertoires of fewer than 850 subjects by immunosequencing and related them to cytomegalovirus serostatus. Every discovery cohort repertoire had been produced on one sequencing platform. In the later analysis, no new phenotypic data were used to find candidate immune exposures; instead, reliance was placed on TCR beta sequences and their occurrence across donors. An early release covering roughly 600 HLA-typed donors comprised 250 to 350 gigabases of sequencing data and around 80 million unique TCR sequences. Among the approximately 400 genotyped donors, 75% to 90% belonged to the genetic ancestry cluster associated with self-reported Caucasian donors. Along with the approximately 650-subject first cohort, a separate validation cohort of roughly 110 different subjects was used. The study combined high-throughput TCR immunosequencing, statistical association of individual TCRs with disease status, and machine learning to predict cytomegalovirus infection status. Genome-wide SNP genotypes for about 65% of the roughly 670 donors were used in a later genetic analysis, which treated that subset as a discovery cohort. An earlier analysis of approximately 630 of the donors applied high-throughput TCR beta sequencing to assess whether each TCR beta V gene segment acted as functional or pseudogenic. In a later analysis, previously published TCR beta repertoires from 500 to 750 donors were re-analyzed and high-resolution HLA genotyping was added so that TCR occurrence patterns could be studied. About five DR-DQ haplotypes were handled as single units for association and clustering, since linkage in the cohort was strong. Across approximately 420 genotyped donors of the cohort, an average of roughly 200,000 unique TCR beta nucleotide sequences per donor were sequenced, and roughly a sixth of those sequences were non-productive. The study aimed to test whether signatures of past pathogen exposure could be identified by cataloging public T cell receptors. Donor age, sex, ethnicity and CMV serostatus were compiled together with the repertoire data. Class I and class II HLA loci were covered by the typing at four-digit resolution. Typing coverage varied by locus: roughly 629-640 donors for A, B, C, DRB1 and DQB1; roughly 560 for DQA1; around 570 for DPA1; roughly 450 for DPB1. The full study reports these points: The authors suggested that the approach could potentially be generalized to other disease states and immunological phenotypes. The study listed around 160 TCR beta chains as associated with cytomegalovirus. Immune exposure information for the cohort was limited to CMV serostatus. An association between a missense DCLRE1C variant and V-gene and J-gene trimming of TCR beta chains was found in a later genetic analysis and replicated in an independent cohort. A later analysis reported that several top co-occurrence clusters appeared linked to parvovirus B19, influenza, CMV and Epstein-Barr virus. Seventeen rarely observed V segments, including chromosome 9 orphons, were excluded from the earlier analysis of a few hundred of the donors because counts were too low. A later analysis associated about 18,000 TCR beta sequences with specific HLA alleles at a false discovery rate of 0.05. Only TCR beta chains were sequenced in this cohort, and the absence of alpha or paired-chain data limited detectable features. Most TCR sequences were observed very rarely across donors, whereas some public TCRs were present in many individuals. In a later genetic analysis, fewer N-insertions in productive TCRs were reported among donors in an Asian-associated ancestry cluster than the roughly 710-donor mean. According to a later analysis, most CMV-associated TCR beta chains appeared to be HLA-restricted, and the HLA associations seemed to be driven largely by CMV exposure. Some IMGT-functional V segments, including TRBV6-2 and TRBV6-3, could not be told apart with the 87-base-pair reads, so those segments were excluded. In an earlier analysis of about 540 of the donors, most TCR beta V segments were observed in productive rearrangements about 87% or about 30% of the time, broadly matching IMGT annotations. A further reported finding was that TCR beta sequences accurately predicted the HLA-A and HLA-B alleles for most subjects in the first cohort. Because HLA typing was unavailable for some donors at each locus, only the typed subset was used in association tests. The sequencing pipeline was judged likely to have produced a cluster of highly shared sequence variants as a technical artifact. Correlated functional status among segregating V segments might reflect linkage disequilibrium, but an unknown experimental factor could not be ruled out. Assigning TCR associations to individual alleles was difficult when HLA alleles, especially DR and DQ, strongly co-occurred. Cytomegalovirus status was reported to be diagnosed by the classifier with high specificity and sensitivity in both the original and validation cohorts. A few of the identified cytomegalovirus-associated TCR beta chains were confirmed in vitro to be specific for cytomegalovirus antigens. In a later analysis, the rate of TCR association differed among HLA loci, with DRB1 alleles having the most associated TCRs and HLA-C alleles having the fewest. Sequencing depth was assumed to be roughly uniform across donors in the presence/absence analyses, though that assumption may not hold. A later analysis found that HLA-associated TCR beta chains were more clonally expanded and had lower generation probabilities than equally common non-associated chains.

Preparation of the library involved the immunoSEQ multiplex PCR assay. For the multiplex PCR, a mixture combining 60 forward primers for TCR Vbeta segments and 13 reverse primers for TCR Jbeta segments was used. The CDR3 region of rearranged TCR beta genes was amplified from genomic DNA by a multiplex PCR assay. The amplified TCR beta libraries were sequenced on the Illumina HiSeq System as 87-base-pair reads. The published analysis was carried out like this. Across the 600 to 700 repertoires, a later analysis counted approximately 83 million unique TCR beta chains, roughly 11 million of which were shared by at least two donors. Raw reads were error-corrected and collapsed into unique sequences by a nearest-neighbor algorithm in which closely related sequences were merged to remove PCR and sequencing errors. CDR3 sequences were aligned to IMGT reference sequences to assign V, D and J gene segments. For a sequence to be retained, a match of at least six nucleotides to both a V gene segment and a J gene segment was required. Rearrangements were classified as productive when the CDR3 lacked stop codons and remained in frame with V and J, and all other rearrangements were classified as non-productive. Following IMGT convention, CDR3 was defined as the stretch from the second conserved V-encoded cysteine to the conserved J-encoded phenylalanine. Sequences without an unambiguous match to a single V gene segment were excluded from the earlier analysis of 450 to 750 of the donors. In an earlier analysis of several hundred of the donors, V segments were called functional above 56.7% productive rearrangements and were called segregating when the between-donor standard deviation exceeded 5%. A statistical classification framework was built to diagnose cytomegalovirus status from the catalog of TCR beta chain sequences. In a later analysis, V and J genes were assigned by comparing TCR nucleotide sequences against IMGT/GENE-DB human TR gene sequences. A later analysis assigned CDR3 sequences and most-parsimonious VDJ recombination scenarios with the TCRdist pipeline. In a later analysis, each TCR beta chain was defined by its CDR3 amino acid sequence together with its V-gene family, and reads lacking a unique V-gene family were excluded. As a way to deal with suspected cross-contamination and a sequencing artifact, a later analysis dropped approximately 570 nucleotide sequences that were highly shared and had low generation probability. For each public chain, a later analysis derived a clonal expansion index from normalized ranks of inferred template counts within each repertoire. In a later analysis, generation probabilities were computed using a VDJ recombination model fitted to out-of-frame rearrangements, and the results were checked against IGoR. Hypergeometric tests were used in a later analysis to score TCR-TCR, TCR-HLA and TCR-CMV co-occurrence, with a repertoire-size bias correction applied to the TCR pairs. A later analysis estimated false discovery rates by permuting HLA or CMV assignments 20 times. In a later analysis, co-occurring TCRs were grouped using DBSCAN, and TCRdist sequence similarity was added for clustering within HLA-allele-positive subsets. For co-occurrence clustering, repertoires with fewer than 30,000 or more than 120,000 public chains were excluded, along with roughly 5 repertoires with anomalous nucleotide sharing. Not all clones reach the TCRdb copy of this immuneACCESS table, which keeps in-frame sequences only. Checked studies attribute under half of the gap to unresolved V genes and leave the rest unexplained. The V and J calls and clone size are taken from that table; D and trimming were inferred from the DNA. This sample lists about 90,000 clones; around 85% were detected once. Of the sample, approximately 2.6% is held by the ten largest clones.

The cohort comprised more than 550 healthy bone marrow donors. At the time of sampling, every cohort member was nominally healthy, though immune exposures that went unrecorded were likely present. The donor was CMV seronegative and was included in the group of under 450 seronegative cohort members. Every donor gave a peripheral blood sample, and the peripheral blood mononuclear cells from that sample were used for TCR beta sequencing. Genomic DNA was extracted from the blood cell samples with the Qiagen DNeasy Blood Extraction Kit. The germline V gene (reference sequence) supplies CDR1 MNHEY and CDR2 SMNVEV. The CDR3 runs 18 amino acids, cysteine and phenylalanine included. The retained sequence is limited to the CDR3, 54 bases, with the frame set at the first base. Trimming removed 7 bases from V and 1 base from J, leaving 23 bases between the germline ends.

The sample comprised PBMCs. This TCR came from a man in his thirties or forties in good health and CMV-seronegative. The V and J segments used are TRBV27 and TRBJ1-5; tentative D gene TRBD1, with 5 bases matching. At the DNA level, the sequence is TGTGCCAGCATCACCAGTTGGGCAGGGAAGGGAAGCAATCAGCCCCAGCATTTT. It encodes CASITSWAGKGSNQPQHF.